Included here is one T cell receptor (beta chain) sequence, with context. The data stem from a study of CD8 T cells in Susac syndrome. Sequencing targeted TCR beta in T cells from blood (CD8+ and CD4+). Random hexamers were used to reverse transcribe the RNA input (0.5 to 1 ug). Across 54 Vbeta and 13 Jbeta, TCR beta CDR3 was amplified with immunoSEQ multiplex PCR. TCRdb re-called the immunoSEQ multiplex PCR reads through MiXCR, storing one row per CDR3 protein. The table lists 180,000 or so distinct CDR3 sequences, approximately 96% of them singletons, with 0.093% in the top ten. What was sequenced was CD4+ T cells from PBMCs. The origin of this receptor is a human donor with multiple sclerosis.

The CDR3 bases are TGTGCCAGCAGTCGGACGGGTCCCTACGAGCAGTACTTC. Protein product: CASSRTGPYEQYF. J is TRBJ2-7 and V is TRBV6-2 or TRBV6-3; D unresolved. Germline loops: CDR1 MNHEY, CDR2 SVGEGT. CDR3 size: 13 residues. Trimming removed 5 bases from V and 2 bases from J, with 10 bases in between.